Presented here are 24 T cell receptor beta chains from one specimen sequenced in a study of blood T cell repertoires in COVID-19. This table comes from immunoSEQ multiplex PCR, and its TCRdb copy is limited to in-frame clones, with some not included. The sample records around 100,000 clones, 87% being singletons. Material: peripheral blood. These TCRs come from a man aged 50 to 59 with active COVID-19.

The chain employs TRBV5-6 and TRBJ1-2; D unresolved. V gave up 4 bases and J gave up 0 bases, with 4 bases separating them. The CDR3 contains 12 residues. Germline V gene data show CDR1 as SGHDT and CDR2 as YYEEEE. Here the CDR3 DNA reads TGTGCCAGCAGCATAGCTAACTATGGCTACACCTTC. It encodes CASSIANYGYTF.

V gene TRBV19 combines with J gene TRBJ1-2; 7 nucleotides line up with TRBD1. V shed 6 bases and J 0 bases; nucleotides not matched to a gene: 4. The germline V gene encodes CDR1 LNHDA and CDR2 SQIVND (reference sequence). This CDR3 is built from 14 residues. The CDR3, as DNA: TGTGCCAGTAGCGGACAGGTAGCTAACTATGGCTACACCTTC. It specifies CASSGQVANYGYTF.

This sequence joins TRBV6-1 and TRBJ1-2; TRBD1 might be the D (5 bases). The CDR3 is 14 residues long. Deletions cut 3 bases from V and 6 bases from J, with 14 bases between. Germline V CDR1 and CDR2: MNHNS, SASEGT. CDR3 sequence reads: CASSEVSRGNGYTF. Here the CDR3 DNA reads TGTGCCAGCAGTGAGGTGTCAAGGGGAAATGGCTACACCTTC.

The CDR3 DNA reads TGTGCCAGCAGCCCACGGGGATCGCCCTTCTATGGCTACACCTTC. Its protein is CASSPRGSPFYGYTF. This chain uses TRBV7-2 with TRBJ1-2, with D unclear. Trimming left V 5 bases short and J 4 bases short, with 17 bases between. CDR3 length: 15 amino acids. Germline CDR1 is SGHTA and CDR2 is FQGNSA.

The genes are TRBV13 and TRBJ2-7; weak D call: TRBD1 (6 bases). V lost 5 bases and J lost 1, with 6 bases in between. This CDR3 has 12 amino acids. Looked up from germline, CDR1 is PRHDT and CDR2 is FYEKMQ (reference sequence). The CDR3 DNA reads as TGTGCCAGCAGCGGACAGTCCTACGAGCAGTACTTC. Its protein is CASSGQSYEQYF.

This sequence joins TRBV2 and TRBJ1-3, with 8 bases matching TRBD1. The CDR3 has 13 residues. V lost 10 bases, J lost 4 bases, and 6 bases stayed unmatched. The germline V gene has CDR1 SNHLY and CDR2 FYNNEI. CDR3 sequence reads: CATRTGLGNTIYF. The DNA for the CDR3 is TGTGCCACCCGGACAGGGCTAGGAAACACCATATATTTT.

This sequence joins TRBV12-3 or TRBV12-4 and TRBJ1-2; D is unclear. V shed 7 bases and J shed 8 bases, with 17 bases lying between them. This CDR3 is 13 amino acids long. CDR3 in amino acids: CASTFPGTDGYTF. The CDR3 DNA reads TGTGCCAGCACCTTCCCAGGCACAGACGGCTACACCTTC.

V and J are TRBV7-9 and TRBJ1-2; D might be TRBD1 (6 bases). This CDR3 region has 11 residues. The germline CDR1 and CDR2 sequences are SEHNR and FQNEAQ (reference sequence). V was trimmed by 7 bases and J by 10 bases, leaving 13 bases between them. In nucleotides, the CDR3 is TGTGCCAGCAAAGGGGGAGGGAACTACACCTTC. Amino acid sequence: CASKGGGNYTF.

The gene calls are TRBV5-4 and TRBJ2-6; D is undetermined. The ends were cut back, 1 base at V and 0 bases at J, with 2 bases in the middle. The germline V gene has CDR1 SGHNT and CDR2 YYREEE (reference sequence). This CDR3 comprises 14 residues. This chain's CDR3 is CASSLRSGANVLTF. The CDR3 bases are TGTGCCAGCAGCTTGCGCTCTGGGGCCAACGTCCTGACTTTC.

This clone was observed a few times. The J gene is TRBJ1-3, the V gene TRBV4-1; D gene uncertain. Trimming removed 2 bases from V and 2 bases from J, with 7 bases in between. Germline assignment: CDR1 MGHRA and CDR2 YSYEKL. CDR3 length: 14 amino acids. This CDR3 is CASSQSVAGNTIYF. CDR3 coding DNA: TGCGCCAGCAGCCAATCAGTGGCTGGAAACACCATATATTTT.

This chain connects TRBV9 to TRBJ2-3; 8 bases agree with TRBD2. This CDR3 is 17 amino acids long. Germline V gene data show CDR1 as SGDLS and CDR2 as YYNGEE. The trim removed 4 bases at V and 2 bases at J, leaving 12 bases unmatched. The CDR3 coding sequence is TGTGCCAGCAGCCTCACTGGTAGCGGGGTGATCACAGATACGCAGTATTTT. This gives the protein CASSLTGSGVITDTQYF.

J is TRBJ2-1 and V is TRBV6-5; no reliable D call. Germline values: CDR1 MNHEY, CDR2 SVGAGI. The V end was cut by 7 bases, the J end by 6 bases, with 13 bases between. The CDR3 runs 13 residues. The CDR3 DNA is TGTGCCAGCACTCCGGGTATGGGCAATGAGCAGTTCTTC. Its translation: CASTPGMGNEQFF.

The chain joins TRBV3-1 (or the pseudogene TRBV3-2) to TRBJ1-3, with D hard to call. Germline loops: CDR1 LGHDT, CDR2 YNNKEL (reference sequence). The CDR3 is 14 amino acids. V was trimmed by 6 bases and J by 0 bases, leaving 9 bases between them. Written as DNA, the CDR3 is TGTGCCAGCAGTGGAGGGCGCTCTGGAAACACCATATATTTT. Protein sequence: CASSGGRSGNTIYF.

This clone was picked up one time. The chain is built from TRBV6-1 and TRBJ1-5; weak D call: TRBD1 (6 bases). CDR1 MNHNS and CDR2 SASEGT come from the germline V gene. The CDR3 runs to 14 residues. The V end lost 3 bases, the J end lost 4 bases, and 10 bases lay between the germline ends. Written as DNA, the CDR3 is TGTGCCAGCAGTGATGGCCAGGGGAATCAGCCCCAGCATTTT. As protein: CASSDGQGNQPQHF.

The chain uses TRBV11-2 and TRBJ2-7; D is perhaps TRBD2 (5 bases). The CDR3 loop spans 13 amino acids. Germline values: CDR1 SGHAT, CDR2 FQNNGV. Trimming left V 8 bases short and J 6 bases short, with 17 bases between. The CDR3, as DNA: TGTGCCAGCGCCCTACACGTCGAGGGCGAGCAGTACTTC. Translating it yields CASALHVEGEQYF.

The chain carries TRBV4-2 and TRBJ2-7; 9 bases fit TRBD1. The germline V gene encodes CDR1 LGHNA and CDR2 YNFKEQ. The V and J ends lost 1 base and 3 bases, in that order; junction bases with no gene match: 7. There are 16 residues in the CDR3. CDR3 sequence reads: CASSQGPGQGYYEQYF. CDR3 coding DNA: TGTGCCAGCAGCCAAGGACCGGGACAGGGTTACTACGAGCAGTACTTC.

The rearrangement links TRBV4-2 to TRBJ2-1; 9 positions agree with TRBD2. This CDR3 contains 16 residues. V lost 0 bases, J lost 9 bases, and 9 bases stayed unmatched. In germline, CDR1 is LGHNA, CDR2 YNFKEQ. CDR3 nucleotide sequence: TGTGCCAGCAGCCAAGAAACAGCGGGGGGCCTTAGTGAGCAGTTCTTC. It encodes CASSQETAGGLSEQFF.

The V call is TRBV10-3, the J call TRBJ2-5; D might be TRBD2 (5 bases). The CDR3 is made up of 13 amino acids. Looked up from germline, CDR1 is ENHRY and CDR2 is SYGVKD. Trimming stripped 2 bases from V and 2 bases from J, with 6 bases between. Here the CDR3 reads CAISETRQETQYF. CDR3 DNA: TGTGCCATCAGTGAGACTAGGCAAGAGACCCAGTACTTC.

This clone was detected once. The chain carries TRBV21-1 and TRBJ2-2; TRBD2 is the table's D call and was not checked against the DNA. TRBV21-1 is marked as a pseudogene. The CDR3 consists of 17 residues. CDR3 DNA sequence: TGTGCCAGCAGCCCTGCCGGCGGGGGCTGGGGAGTCGGGGAGCTGTTTTTT. Protein: CASSPAGGGWGVGELFF.

The chain carries TRBV6-5 and TRBJ1-2; no firm D call. This CDR3 spans 13 amino acids. Trimming cost V 0 bases and J 6 bases, with 8 bases left between them. The V gene's germline CDR1 is MNHEY and CDR2 SVGAGI. CDR3: CASSYSKLDGYTF. In DNA form, the CDR3 reads TGTGCCAGCAGTTACTCGAAACTAGATGGCTACACCTTC.

The rearrangement joins TRBV5-3 to TRBJ2-3, with a possible D match to TRBD1 (6 bases). TRBV5-3 falls under the ORF class, with uncertain function. The CDR3 covers 15 residues. The V and J ends lost 2 bases and 2 bases respectively, with 12 bases between them. CDR3 sequence (DNA): TGTGCCAGAAGCTTAGGCAGGGGTTTCACAGATACGCAGTATTTT. Amino acids: CARSLGRGFTDTQYF.

The V and J genes are TRBV15 and TRBJ2-1, with TRBD2 identical over 7 bases. The CDR3 contains 15 residues. The ends lost 1 base at V and 6 bases at J; junction bases unmatched: 6. Germline CDR1 LNHNV, CDR2 YYDKDF (reference sequence). The CDR3 region has the DNA TGTGCCACCAGCAGAGTTGGCGGGGGTATCAATGAGCAGTTCTTC. Translation: CATSRVGGGINEQFF.

This sequence joins TRBV19 and TRBJ1-3; a weak D match, TRBD1 (6 bases). Per the germline V gene, CDR1 is LNHDA and CDR2 is SQIVND (reference sequence). Between the trimmed V and J ends, which lost 7 bases and 0 bases, there was a span of 28 bases. CDR3 length: 20 amino acids. In nucleotides, the CDR3 is TGTGCCAGTATTGGGGGATCACTGCGACCACAGGGAAACTCTGGAAACACCATATATTTT. Translation: CASIGGSLRPQGNSGNTIYF. The variable domain in full, completed from reference TRBV19 and TRBJ1-3, reads DGGITQSPKYLFRKEGQNVTLSCEQNLNHDAMYWYRQDPGQGLRLIYYSQIVNDFQKGDIAEGYSVSREKKESFPLTVTSAQKNPTAFYLCASIGGSLRPQGNSGNTIYFGEGSWLTVV.

The rearrangement joins TRBV4-1 to TRBJ1-6, with a tentative D call TRBD1 (5 bases). CDR1 is MGHRA, CDR2 YSYEKL, per germline. The CDR3 loop spans 17 amino acids. V was cut by 1 base and J by 4 bases, with 14 bases left in between. DNA of the CDR3: TGCGCCAGCAGCCAAGGCCACAATCAGGGTTATAATTCACCCCTCCACTTT. It encodes CASSQGHNQGYNSPLHF.